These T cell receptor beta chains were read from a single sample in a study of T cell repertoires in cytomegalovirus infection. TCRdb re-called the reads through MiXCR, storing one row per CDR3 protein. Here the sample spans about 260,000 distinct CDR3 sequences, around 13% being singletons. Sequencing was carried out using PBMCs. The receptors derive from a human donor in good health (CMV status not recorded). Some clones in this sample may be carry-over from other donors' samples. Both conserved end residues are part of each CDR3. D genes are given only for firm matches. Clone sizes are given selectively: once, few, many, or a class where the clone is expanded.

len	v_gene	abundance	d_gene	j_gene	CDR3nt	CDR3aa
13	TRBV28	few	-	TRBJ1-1	TGTGCCAGCAGTGAGGGTGGTGTAAAATCTCCTTTCTTT	CASSEGGVKSPFF
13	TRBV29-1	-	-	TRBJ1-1	TGCGGCGCCCTGTCCCAAGGGAACACTGAAGCTTTCTTT	CGALSQGNTEAFF
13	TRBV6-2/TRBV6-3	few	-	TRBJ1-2	TGTGCCAGCCTCGACAGGACATTTTCTGGCTACACCTTC	CASLDRTFSGYTF
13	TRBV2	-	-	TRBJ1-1	TGTGCCAGCAGGGGGGATAGTGGGACTGAAGCTTTCTTT	CASRGDSGTEAFF
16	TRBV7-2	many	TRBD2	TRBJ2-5	TGTGCCAGCAGCGCCCGACTAGCGGGGTTTTTTGAGACCCAGTACTTC	CASSARLAGFFETQYF
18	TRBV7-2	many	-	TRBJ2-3	TGTGCCAGCAGCTTAGCGCTTATCTTGGGCAGCGGCACAGATACGCAGTATTTT	CASSLALILGSGTDTQYF
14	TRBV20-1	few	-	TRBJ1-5	TGCAGTGCTAGTACCTATCAGGGTAATCAGCCCCAGCATTTT	CSASTYQGNQPQHF
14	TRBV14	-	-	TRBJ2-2	TGTGCCAGCAGCCAAGTGATGAGAACCGGGGAGCTGTTTTTT	CASSQVMRTGELFF
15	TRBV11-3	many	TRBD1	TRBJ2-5	TGTGCCAGCAGCTTAGACAGGGGGTCAAAAGAGACCCAGTACTTC	CASSLDRGSKETQYF
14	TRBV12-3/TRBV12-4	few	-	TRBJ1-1	TGTGCCAGCAGTTTAGCCAGGCCAAACACTGAAGCTTTCTTT	CASSLARPNTEAFF
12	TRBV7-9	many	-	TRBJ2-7	TGTGCCAGCAGCTTTCCTTACTACGAGCAGTACTTC	CASSFPYYEQYF
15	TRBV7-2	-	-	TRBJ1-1	TGTGCCAGCAGCTTAGGTTTAGGGGAGAGCACTGAAGCTTTCTTT	CASSLGLGESTEAFF
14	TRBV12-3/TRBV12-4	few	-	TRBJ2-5	TGTGCCAGCAGTTTGAGAAATCTCCAAGAGACCCAGTACTTC	CASSLRNLQETQYF
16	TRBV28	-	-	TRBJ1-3	TGTGCCAGCAGTTTATTACAGACCAACTCTGGAAACACCATATATTTT	CASSLLQTNSGNTIYF
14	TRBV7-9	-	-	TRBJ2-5	TGTGCCAGCAGCTCAGGGGTCGCGGGGGAGACCCAGTACTTC	CASSSGVAGETQYF
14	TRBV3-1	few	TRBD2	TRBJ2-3	TGTGCCAGCAGCTTTAGCGGGAGCGAGGATACGCAGTATTTT	CASSFSGSEDTQYF
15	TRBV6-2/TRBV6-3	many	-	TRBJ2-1	TGTGCCAGCAGTTCGGAGCGGGGACAGCACAATGAGCAGTTCTTC	CASSSERGQHNEQFF
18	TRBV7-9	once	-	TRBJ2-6	TGTGCCAGCAGCTTAGGGCGACAGATGTACTCTGGGGCCAACGTCCTGACTTTC	CASSLGRQMYSGANVLTF
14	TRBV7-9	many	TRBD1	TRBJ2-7	TGTGCCAGCAGCTCCGGACAGGGGTACTCCGAGCAGTACTTC	CASSSGQGYSEQYF
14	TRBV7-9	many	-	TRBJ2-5	TGTGCCAGCAGCCCATACGGCCAGGGCCCGACCCAGTACTTC	CASSPYGQGPTQYF
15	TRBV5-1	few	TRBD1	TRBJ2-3	TGCGCCAGCAGCCCGACAGGGTTTGTCACAGATACGCAGTATTTT	CASSPTGFVTDTQYF
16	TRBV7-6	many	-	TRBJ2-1	TGTGCCAGCAGCTTAGATTGGGGACCCCCGTCCCATGAGCAGTTCTTC	CASSLDWGPPSHEQFF
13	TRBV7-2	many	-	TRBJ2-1	TGTGCCAGCAGCTTCTCGGCGTACAATGAGCAGTTCTTC	CASSFSAYNEQFF
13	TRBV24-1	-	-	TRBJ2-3	TGTGCCACCAGTGAAAGAGATTGGGATACGCAGTATTTT	CATSERDWDTQYF
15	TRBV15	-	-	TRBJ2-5	TGTGCCACCAGCAGAGGCGGGACAGATCAAGAGACCCAGTACTTC	CATSRGGTDQETQYF
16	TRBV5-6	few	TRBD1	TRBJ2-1	TGTGCCAGCAGCTCGCCGGGACAGGGGGCGCGTAATGAGCAGTTCTTC	CASSSPGQGARNEQFF
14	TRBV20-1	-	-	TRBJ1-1	TGCAGTGCGGAACACAGCTCTTCGAGGACTGAAGCTTTCTTT	CSAEHSSSRTEAFF
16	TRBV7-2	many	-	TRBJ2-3	TGTGCCAGCAGCCTTAAGAACAGCCTTTTCACAGATACGCAGTATTTT	CASSLKNSLFTDTQYF
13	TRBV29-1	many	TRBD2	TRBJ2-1	TGCAGCGTTGTAAAACTAGCGTACAATGAGCAGTTCTTC	CSVVKLAYNEQFF
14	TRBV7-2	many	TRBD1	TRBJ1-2	TGTGCCAGCAGCGGCTACCGGGACAGATATGGCTACACCTTC	CASSGYRDRYGYTF
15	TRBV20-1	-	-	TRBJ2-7	TGCAGTGCTAACCTCCCGGGACTGGGGTACTACGAGCAGTACTTC	CSANLPGLGYYEQYF
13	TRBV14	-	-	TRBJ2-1	TGTGCCAGCAGCCAAGATCTGTACGGTGAGCAGTTCTTC	CASSQDLYGEQFF
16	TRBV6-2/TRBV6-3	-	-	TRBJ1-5	TGTGCCAGCAGCAGCGGACTGAGGCTTAGCAATCAGCCCCAGCATTTT	CASSSGLRLSNQPQHF
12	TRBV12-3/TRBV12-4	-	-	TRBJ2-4	TGTGCCAGCGGGTATGACAAAAACATTCAGTCCTTC	CASGYDKNIQSF
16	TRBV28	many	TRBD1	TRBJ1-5	TGTGCCAGCAGTCCACCCGGGACAGGGAGCAATCAGCCCCAGCATTTT	CASSPPGTGSNQPQHF